The 21 T cell receptor beta chains given below trace back to one sample, sequenced in a study of shared clonotypes between healthy human individuals (dated by TCRdb to 2020 to 2021). The protocol used for the library was the immunoSEQ multiplex PCR assay. Sourced from immuneACCESS, this table was stored by TCRdb with only in-frame sequences that have V and J called. A share of the clones is absent; for the studies checked, an unresolved V gene accounts for under half, and the remainder has no known explanation. This sample holds roughly 2.5 million clones; roughly nine tenths were observed only once. The ten largest clones take up roughly 0.15% of the sample. Sequenced material: naive CD4+ T cells sorted from blood. The sample's cell subset or site, from its label and the paper: CD45RA+ positively selected. Source of these receptors: a man younger than 35 in good health.

J is TRBJ2-3 and V is TRBV11-2; D may be TRBD2 (6 bases). Germline V gives CDR1 SGHAT, CDR2 FQNNGV. Trimming left V 4 bases short and J 4 bases short, with 18 bases between. The CDR3 sequence is 16 residues long. CDR3 region: CASSSTGGTRPDTQYF. Here the CDR3 DNA reads TGTGCCAGCAGCTCCACAGGAGGGACGAGGCCAGATACGCAGTATTTT.

The V call is TRBV11-1, the J call TRBJ2-7; D might be TRBD2 (5 bases). This CDR3 has 12 amino acids. The germline gives CDR1 SGHAT, CDR2 FQDESV (reference sequence). The ends were cut back, 3 bases at V and 6 bases at J, with 9 bases in the middle. The CDR3 nucleotides read TGTGCCAGCAGCTTGGGGAGCTCCGAGCAGTACTTC. This codes for CASSLGSSEQYF.

Notes on this clone: Other DNA sequences in this specimen translate into the identical CDR3. V is TRBV18 and J is TRBJ2-5; D remains unclear. This CDR3 spans 13 amino acids. The V end was cut by 0 bases, the J end by 4 bases, with 6 bases between. The germline CDR1 and CDR2 sequences are KGHSH and LQKENI. In nucleotides, the CDR3 is TGTGCCAGCTCACCACCGGTGGGAGAGACCCAGTACTTC. This translates into CASSPPVGETQYF.

The V gene is TRBV21-1, the J gene TRBJ1-3. TRBV21-1 is described as a pseudogene. This CDR3 has 16 amino acids. CDR3 in DNA: TGTGCCAGCAGCAAAGCCCCGGATGTCTCTGGAAACACCATATATTTT. It encodes CASSKAPDVSGNTIYF.

Turning to this clone: This may stem from a read error, because a much larger clone lies one nucleotide away. Other DNA variants within this sample encode the same CDR3. The CDR3 loop is CASSLALNTEAFF. CDR3 nucleotides: TGTGCCAGCAGCTTAGCCCTGAACACTGAAGCTTTCTTT. The chain joins TRBV11-2 to TRBJ1-1, with no clear D. The V and J ends lost 1 base and 0 bases respectively, with 3 bases between them. Germline V gene lookup returns CDR1 SGHAT and CDR2 FQNNGV. The CDR3 loop spans 13 amino acids.

The V gene is TRBV5-6, the J gene TRBJ2-5; 10 bases line up with TRBD2. The CDR3 consists of 17 residues. V shed 4 bases, J shed 5 bases, and the junction held 14 bases outside the gene matches. Germline V gene sequence: CDR1 SGHDT, CDR2 YYEEEE. The CDR3 coding sequence is TGTGCCAGCAGCCCGCTGAGCGGGGGGGCCCTGAGGGAGACCCAGTACTTC. The encoded protein is CASSPLSGGALRETQYF.

The V gene is TRBV5-1, the J gene TRBJ2-3; 8 bases agree with TRBD2. V gave up 4 bases and J gave up 3 bases; unmatched junction bases: 7. The CDR3 sequence is 15 residues long. CDR1 and CDR2 from the germline V gene are SGHRS and YFSETQ. CDR3 sequence: CASSGTSRATDTQYF. The CDR3 nucleotides read TGCGCCAGCAGCGGGACTAGTAGGGCTACAGATACGCAGTATTTT. Full variable domain (remainder filled in from reference TRBV5-1 and TRBJ2-3): KAGVTQTPRYLIKTRGQQVTLSCSPISGHRSVSWYQQTPGQGLQFLFEYFSETQRNKGNFPGRFSGRQFSNSRSEMNVSTLELGDSALYLCASSGTSRATDTQYFGPGTRLTVL.

The chain combines TRBV5-1 with TRBJ2-5; 12 bases line up with TRBD2. This CDR3 is 19 amino acids long. Per the germline V gene, CDR1 is SGHRS and CDR2 is YFSETQ. Unmatched junction bases numbered 17, after V lost 4 bases and J lost 4 bases. CDR3 coding DNA: TGCGCCAGCAGCGAAGCTAAACTAGCGGGGGGCCGAGGGTTAGAGACCCAGTACTTC. It specifies CASSEAKLAGGRGLETQYF.

This sequence joins TRBV6-6 and TRBJ1-1; no clear D. Germline values: CDR1 MNHNY, CDR2 SVGAGI (reference sequence). V was shortened by 5 bases and J by 8 bases, with 9 bases between the two germline ends. CDR3 size: 11 residues. Here the CDR3 reads CASSLRFEAFF. The CDR3 coding sequence is TGTGCCAGCAGTCTCCGTTTCGAAGCTTTCTTT.

The V call is TRBV6-5, the J call TRBJ1-1, with D tentatively TRBD1 (5 bases). This CDR3 contains 15 residues. CDR1 is MNHEY and CDR2 is SVGAGI in the germline V gene. V lost 2 bases to trimming and J lost 4 bases, with 14 bases between them. CDR3 sequence reads: CASSYASGGVTEAFF. CDR3 bases: TGTGCCAGCAGTTACGCCAGCGGGGGGGTCACTGAAGCTTTCTTT.

The rearrangement links TRBV9 to TRBJ2-7; 12 nucleotides line up with TRBD2. The CDR3 runs 15 residues. The germline V gene has CDR1 SGDLS and CDR2 YYNGEE. V was clipped by 2 bases and J by 6 bases; unmatched bases: 6. The CDR3 coding sequence is TGTGCCAGCAGCGTCCTAGCGGGGGGGTCAGGCGAGCAGTACTTC. This codes for CASSVLAGGSGEQYF.

This clone appeared a few times. The chain employs TRBV29-1 and TRBJ1-1; 7 bases agree with TRBD1. Germline V gene data show CDR1 as SQVTM and CDR2 as ANQGSEA. The CDR3 loop spans 12 amino acids. After removal of 7 bases from V and 5 bases from J, the junction contained 7 bases not matched to a gene. CDR3 in amino acids: CSADRVGTEAFF. CDR3 nucleotides: TGCAGCGCCGACAGGGTAGGGACTGAAGCTTTCTTT.

This chain joins TRBV6-1 and TRBJ1-3; D remains unclear. Germline CDR1 is MNHNS and CDR2 is SASEGT. The CDR3 spans 14 residues. V was trimmed by 5 bases and J by 3 bases, leaving 11 bases between them. CDR3 protein: CASSTDPFGNTIYF. Here the CDR3 DNA reads TGTGCCAGCAGTACGGACCCTTTTGGAAACACCATATATTTT.

The rearrangement links TRBV5-4 to TRBJ2-7, with 8 positions matching TRBD1. CDR3 length: 18 residues. Germline V gives CDR1 SGHNT, CDR2 YYREEE (reference sequence). V trimming: 6 bases; J trimming: 0 bases; junction bases outside the gene matches: 17. The CDR3: CASKSDRERVRASYEQYF. Written as DNA, the CDR3 is TGTGCCAGCAAATCGGACAGGGAAAGAGTGAGGGCCTCCTACGAGCAGTACTTC.

This chain uses TRBV4-1 with TRBJ2-5, with 8 positions matching TRBD2. Gene TRBJ2-7 matches the end of the DNA better, so the J call may be wrong. Germline V gene sequence: CDR1 MGHRA, CDR2 YSYEKL. CDR3 length: 16 residues. CDR3: CASSFLWGLVSYEQYF. CDR3 nucleotide sequence: TGCGCCAGCAGCTTTTTGTGGGGACTAGTATCCTACGAGCAGTACTTC.

In DNA form, the CDR3 reads TGCGCCAGCAGCCAAGATTACAGCTCCTACGAGCAGTACTTC. This translates into CASSQDYSSYEQYF. The chain links TRBV4-3 to TRBJ2-7; D uncertain. Germline V lookup: CDR1 LGHNA, CDR2 YSLEER. The ends were cut back, 0 bases at V and 0 bases at J, with 6 bases in the middle. CDR3 length: 14 residues.

The rearrangement links TRBV5-4 to TRBJ2-7; 9 bases fit TRBD2. The V and J ends lost 2 bases and 6 bases, in that order; junction bases with no gene match: 9. This CDR3 contains 15 residues. Germline CDR1 SGHNT, CDR2 YYREEE (reference sequence). CDR3: CASSFRGAGGPEQYF. The CDR3, as DNA: TGTGCCAGCAGCTTCCGGGGAGCGGGAGGCCCCGAGCAGTACTTC.

This rearrangement joins TRBV4-3 to TRBJ2-5; 11 nucleotides line up with TRBD2. Germline V gene data show CDR1 as LGHNA and CDR2 as YSLEER. The CDR3 totals 14 residues. J was trimmed by 7 bases and V by 4 bases; bases with no gene match: 5. Written as DNA, the CDR3 is TGCGCCAGCAGCCCGACTAGCGGGGTTGGGACCCAGTACTTC. Translating it yields CASSPTSGVGTQYF.

The chain couples TRBV28 to TRBJ1-3; TRBD1 agrees at 8 bases. V was clipped by 5 bases and J by 4 bases; unmatched bases: 4. Per germline, CDR1 MDHEN and CDR2 SYDVKM. The CDR3 sequence is 14 residues long. CDR3 bases: TGTGCCAGCAGTCCAGGGGGCAAAGGAAACACCATATATTTT. Its protein product is CASSPGGKGNTIYF.

This clone was detected only once. CDR3 nucleotide sequence: TGCGCCAGCAGTAGCGGGAGGGCGAGGGAGCTGTTTTTT. Its protein product is CASSSGRARELFF. This chain joins TRBV4-3 and TRBJ2-2; 11 bases fit TRBD2. Germline CDR1 LGHNA, CDR2 YSLEER. V was pared by 6 bases and J by 9 bases, with 3 bases of the junction left unmatched. CDR3 length equals 13 residues.

The chain recombines TRBV19 with TRBJ2-3; TRBD2 aligns across 13 bases. This CDR3 spans 15 amino acids. Per the germline V gene, CDR1 is LNHDA and CDR2 is SQIVND (reference sequence). J gave up 7 bases and V 5 bases, and 6 bases lay outside the gene matches. CDR3 amino acids: CASSPGLAGPNTQYF. The CDR3 DNA sequence: TGTGCCAGTAGTCCGGGACTAGCGGGACCCAATACGCAGTATTTT.